These 23 T cell receptor beta chains were all obtained from the same sample, sequenced in a study of OX40 agonist ivuxolimab in advanced cancers. Sequencing was performed with immunoSEQ multiplex PCR; in TCRdb, only in-frame clones are kept and a portion is missing. The sample lists approximately 90,000 clones; around 90% were seen once. Source: CD4+ or CD8+ T cells sorted from blood, taken in a trial of the OX40 agonist ivuxolimab. All receptors derive from an adult with an advanced solid tumor such as melanoma, head and neck, liver or kidney cancer.

The chain links TRBV7-2 to TRBJ2-5; a weak D match, TRBD2 (6 bases). With 1 base removed from V and 4 bases from J, the gap between germline ends came to 13 bases. The CDR3 totals 15 residues. Looked up from germline, CDR1 is SGHTA and CDR2 is FQGNSA. The CDR3 protein is CASSLGPGLRETQYF. CDR3 in DNA: TGTGCCAGCAGCTTAGGGCCGGGACTTCGAGAGACCCAGTACTTC. Combining the CDR3 with reference TRBV7-2 and TRBJ2-5 gives the whole variable domain GAGVSQSPSNKVTEKGKDVELRCDPISGHTALYWYRQSLGQGLEFLIYFQGNSAPDKSGLPSDRFSAERTGGSVSTLTIQRTQQEDSAVYLCASSLGPGLRETQYFGPGTRLLVL.

This chain connects TRBV27 to TRBJ2-1; TRBD1 aligns across 7 bases. With 4 bases clipped from V and 9 bases from J, the junction kept 9 bases outside the gene matches. CDR1 is MNHEY and CDR2 is SMNVEV in the germline V gene (reference sequence). The CDR3 length is 14 residues. CDR3 nucleotides: TGTGCCAGCAGTTGGGACAGAGGGTTTAGTGAGCAGTTCTTC. This translates into CASSWDRGFSEQFF.

The V call is TRBV7-3, the J call TRBJ2-1; D assignment may be TRBD1 or TRBD2 (5 bases each). Trimming stripped 3 bases from V and 0 bases from J, with 12 bases between. Germline V gene lookup returns CDR1 SGHTA and CDR2 FQGTGA. The CDR3 is 16 residues long. This CDR3 is CASSFTGTGSYNEQFF. The DNA for the CDR3 is TGTGCCAGCAGCTTTACCGGGACGGGCTCCTACAATGAGCAGTTCTTC.

The V call is TRBV7-9, the J call TRBJ2-7; no reliable D call. The CDR3 is 11 residues long. Trimming took 2 bases from V and 3 from J, leaving 2 bases between them. Germline V gives CDR1 SEHNR, CDR2 FQNEAQ (reference sequence). CDR3 sequence (DNA): TGTGCCAGCAGCTTAAACTACGAGCAGTACTTC. This translates into CASSLNYEQYF.

This sequence joins TRBV27 and TRBJ2-7; D gene unclear. From germline, CDR1 is MNHEY and CDR2 SMNVEV (reference sequence). This CDR3 contains 14 residues. The V gene lost 1 base and the J gene lost 2 bases, with 9 bases spanning the gap. CDR3 protein: CASSLFKIPYEQYF. The CDR3 DNA is TGTGCCAGCAGTTTATTTAAGATACCCTACGAGCAGTACTTC.

The chain carries TRBV29-1 and TRBJ2-2; TRBD1 aligns across 10 bases. V lost 6 bases to trimming and J lost 4 bases; unmatched junction nucleotides: 8. Germline assignment: CDR1 SQVTM and CDR2 ANQGSEA. The CDR3 consists of 15 residues. The CDR3 here is CSVRGQGGTTGELFF. In DNA form, the CDR3 reads TGCAGCGTCCGAGGACAGGGGGGAACCACCGGGGAGCTGTTTTTT.

V usage is TRBV5-5 and J usage is TRBJ2-5; 8 bases are a match to TRBD1. CDR3 length equals 14 residues. J was trimmed by 2 bases and V by 6 bases; bases with no gene match: 6. Germline V gene data show CDR1 as SGHKS and CDR2 as YYEKEE (reference sequence). The CDR3 protein is CASIEGQEQETQYF. CDR3 in DNA: TGTGCCAGCATCGAGGGACAGGAACAAGAGACCCAGTACTTC.

The rearrangement links TRBV29-1 to TRBJ2-1, with a tentative D call TRBD2 (5 bases). The CDR3 sequence is 11 residues long. Germline lookup yields CDR1 SQVTM and CDR2 ANQGSEA. The V and J ends lost 4 bases and 5 bases respectively, with 6 bases between them. The CDR3 coding sequence is TGCAGCGTTGGAGCGGACAATGAGCAGTTCTTC. This encodes CSVGADNEQFF.

The chain links TRBV5-1 to TRBJ2-2, with 9 bases aligning to TRBD1. The CDR3 is 16 residues long. Germline V gene lookup returns CDR1 SGHRS and CDR2 YFSETQ. Trimming at V came to 4 bases and at J to 2 bases, leaving 6 bases not matched to a gene. CDR3 loop: CASSTRDRVNTGELFF. The CDR3 DNA reads TGCGCCAGCAGCACCCGGGACAGGGTCAACACCGGGGAGCTGTTTTTT. The full variable domain, in which reference TRBV5-1 and TRBJ2-2 provide the parts outside the CDR3, is KAGVTQTPRYLIKTRGQQVTLSCSPISGHRSVSWYQQTPGQGLQFLFEYFSETQRNKGNFPGRFSGRQFSNSRSEMNVSTLELGDSALYLCASSTRDRVNTGELFFGEGSRLTVL.

This clone was seen a handful of times. The chain couples TRBV5-1 to TRBJ2-1; 9 positions agree with TRBD1. CDR3 size: 13 residues. Germline CDR1 SGHRS, CDR2 YFSETQ. Losses at the gene ends were 0 bases for V and 13 bases for J; bases not matched to a gene: 5. This CDR3 reads CASSLVSQGAQFF. The CDR3 nucleotides read TGCGCCAGCAGCTTGGTTTCACAGGGGGCCCAGTTCTTC. The full variable domain, its missing parts supplied by reference TRBV5-1 and TRBJ2-1, is KAGVTQTPRYLIKTRGQQVTLSCSPISGHRSVSWYQQTPGQGLQFLFEYFSETQRNKGNFPGRFSGRQFSNSRSEMNVSTLELGDSALYLCASSLVSQGAQFFGPGTRLTVL.

The rearrangement links TRBV29-1 to TRBJ1-1; D gene uncertain. The germline CDR1 and CDR2 sequences are SQVTM and ANQGSEA. CDR3 length: 13 residues. Here the CDR3 DNA reads TGCAGTACGCGTTATAGGGTTGCCACTGAAGCTTTCTTT. This encodes CSTRYRVATEAFF.

The rearrangement joins TRBV19 to TRBJ2-1; TRBD2 aligns across 13 bases. The germline V gene has CDR1 LNHDA and CDR2 SQIVND (reference sequence). The CDR3 covers 17 residues. V trimming: 5 bases; J trimming: 3 bases; junction bases outside the gene matches: 7. DNA for the CDR3: TGTGCCAGTAGTGTATTGACTAGCGGGGGGCTCTACAATGAGCAGTTCTTC. Amino acids: CASSVLTSGGLYNEQFF. The whole variable domain, remainder taken from reference TRBV19 and TRBJ2-1, is DGGITQSPKYLFRKEGQNVTLSCEQNLNHDAMYWYRQDPGQGLRLIYYSQIVNDFQKGDIAEGYSVSREKKESFPLTVTSAQKNPTAFYLCASSVLTSGGLYNEQFFGPGTRLTVL.

This chain joins TRBV28 and TRBJ2-7; TRBD2 is a possible D gene (5 bases). The V end lost 6 bases, the J end lost 1 base, and 16 bases lay between the germline ends. The CDR3 length is 15 residues. CDR1 and CDR2 (germline): MDHEN, SYDVKM. The CDR3 DNA reads as TGTGCCAGCAGCTCCCCTCCAGCGGCGTCCTACGAGCAGTACTTC. This codes for CASSSPPAASYEQYF. Full variable domain (missing parts from reference TRBV28 and TRBJ2-7): DVKVTQSSRYLVKRTGEKVFLECVQDMDHENMFWYRQDPGLGLRLIYFSYDVKMKEKGDIPEGYSVSREKKERFSLILESASTNQTSMYLCASSSPPAASYEQYFGPGTRLTVT.

V usage is TRBV14 and J usage is TRBJ2-2; D is unclear. Germline V gives CDR1 SGHDN, CDR2 FVKESK. Trimming took off 1 base at V and 2 bases at J, with 5 bases between the two ends. This CDR3 has 14 residues. The CDR3 region is CASSQAYNTGELFF. The CDR3 DNA is TGTGCCAGCAGCCAAGCCTATAACACCGGGGAGCTGTTTTTT.

This rearrangement joins TRBV10-2 to TRBJ2-3; tentative D call: TRBD2 (5 bases). Germline CDR1 WSHSY, CDR2 SAAADI. The CDR3 is 14 residues long. V lost 5 bases and J lost 3, with 12 bases in between. CDR3 sequence: CASSPDLATDTQYF. The DNA for the CDR3 is TGCGCCAGCAGTCCAGACCTAGCAACAGATACGCAGTATTTT.

This clone occurred once. The chain uses TRBV4-2 and TRBJ2-6; a weak D match, TRBD1 (5 bases). V shed 4 bases and J shed 0 bases, with 13 bases lying between them. The CDR3 totals 17 residues. CDR1 LGHNA and CDR2 YNFKEQ come from the germline V gene. The CDR3 DNA reads TGTGCCAGCAGCCTAAACAGAGGACACTCTGGGGCCAACGTCCTGACTTTC. It specifies CASSLNRGHSGANVLTF.

For the CDR3, the DNA is TGCGCCAGCAGCTTCGACAGGGCCAACACTGAAGCTTTCTTT. Translation gives CASSFDRANTEAFF. This sequence joins TRBV5-1 and TRBJ1-1; TRBD1 matches at 7 bases. In germline, CDR1 is SGHRS, CDR2 YFSETQ. The CDR3 length is 14 residues. The J segment lost 2 bases and the V segment lost 2 bases, leaving 3 bases of the junction unmatched.

The chain is built from TRBV18 and TRBJ1-4, with 8 bases matching TRBD1. V trimming: 4 bases; J trimming: 1 base; junction bases outside the gene matches: 5. The length of the CDR3 is 16 residues. Germline CDR1 reads KGHSH; CDR2 reads LQKENI. CDR3 amino acids: CASSRGGQGTNEKLFF. CDR3 coding DNA: TGTGCCAGCTCACGGGGAGGACAGGGAACTAATGAAAAACTGTTTTTT.

The genes are TRBV11-2 and TRBJ2-4, with a possible D match to TRBD2 (6 bases). Germline V gene data show CDR1 as SGHAT and CDR2 as FQNNGV. The V end was cut by 1 base, the J end by 8 bases, with 6 bases between. CDR3 size: 12 residues. DNA of the CDR3: TGTGCCAGCAGCTTAGGGGGGGACATTCAGTACTTC. This gives the protein CASSLGGDIQYF.

The CDR3 here is CASTSSYEQYF. DNA for the CDR3: TGTGCCAGCACAAGCTCCTACGAGCAGTACTTC. This chain connects TRBV11-2 to TRBJ2-5; no firm D call. The assigned J gene may be wrong: the sequence end matches TRBJ2-7 better. The germline V gene has CDR1 SGHAT and CDR2 FQNNGV. The CDR3 sequence is 11 residues long.

The chain combines TRBV19 with TRBJ1-3; D is undetermined. CDR1 and CDR2 (germline): LNHDA, SQIVND (reference sequence). Trimming cost V 3 bases and J 0 bases, with 3 bases left between them. This CDR3 is 13 amino acids long. The CDR3 reads CASSMYSGNTIYF. CDR3 DNA sequence: TGTGCCAGTAGTATGTACTCTGGAAACACCATATATTTT.

The V gene is TRBV27, the J gene TRBJ1-1; D possibly corresponds to TRBD1 (6 bases). This CDR3 spans 14 amino acids. Trimming took off 2 bases at V and 4 bases at J, with 11 bases between the two ends. CDR1 and CDR2 (germline): MNHEY, SMNVEV (reference sequence). CDR3 coding DNA: TGTGCCAGCAGTTTAAGAGGGGGAAGCACTGAAGCTTTCTTT. Translation: CASSLRGGSTEAFF.

V gene TRBV27 combines with J gene TRBJ1-3; TRBD1 might be the D (5 bases). CDR1 is MNHEY, CDR2 SMNVEV, per germline (reference sequence). The V end lost 2 bases, the J end lost 4 bases, and 6 bases lay between the germline ends. The CDR3 length is 13 residues. CDR3 nucleotides: TGTGCCAGCAGTTTAGGGGCCGGAAACACCATATATTTT. Encoded protein: CASSLGAGNTIYF.